Listed below are T cell receptor beta chains from one sample, sequenced in a study of blood T cells in healthy people across ages. One entry per CDR3 protein, called by TCRdb with MiXCR from the 5' RACE reads. The sample has 850,000 to 1,300,000 distinct CDR3 sequences, 40% to 50% seen once. Sample: blood. These receptors all stem from a woman in her fifties or sixties in good health. Each CDR3 is given with its conserved first and last residue. Fields, in order: D gene, J gene, V gene, CDR3 protein. D genes are given only for firm matches.

d_gene: NA
j_gene: TRBJ2-7
v_gene: TRBV28
CDR3aa: CASSYGTDNEQYF

d_gene: NA
j_gene: TRBJ2-5
v_gene: TRBV15
CDR3aa: CATSRGGTVQETQYF

d_gene: TRBD1
j_gene: TRBJ2-7
v_gene: TRBV2
CDR3aa: CASSEIETGSYEQYF

d_gene: NA
j_gene: TRBJ2-7
v_gene: TRBV21-1
CDR3aa: CASSKVSPIYVTYEQYF

d_gene: TRBD2
j_gene: TRBJ2-3
v_gene: TRBV7-9
CDR3aa: CASSQGGLGSDTQYF

d_gene: NA
j_gene: TRBJ2-3
v_gene: TRBV29-1
CDR3aa: CSVGQGGDTQYF

d_gene: TRBD1
j_gene: NA
v_gene: TRBV24-1
CDR3aa: CATSDPGTGLGEQYF

d_gene: TRBD2
j_gene: TRBJ2-5
v_gene: TRBV14
CDR3aa: CASSQGTSGSKDEQYF

d_gene: TRBD2
j_gene: TRBJ2-1
v_gene: TRBV10-1
CDR3aa: CASSESGLAGSSQGFF

d_gene: TRBD2
j_gene: TRBJ2-3
v_gene: TRBV6-5
CDR3aa: CASSYFSSGLDTQYF

d_gene: TRBD1
j_gene: TRBJ1-2
v_gene: TRBV6-5
CDR3aa: CASRRQGNYGYTF

d_gene: NA
j_gene: TRBJ2-5
v_gene: TRBV14
CDR3aa: CASSQALGPAETQYF

d_gene: TRBD2
j_gene: NA
v_gene: TRBV20-1
CDR3aa: CSAVAGGPGETQYF